The 30 T cell receptor beta chains listed next were all sequenced from one sample in a study of CD8 T cells in Susac syndrome. An amount of RNA that ranged from about 0.45 to 1 ug was reverse transcribed with random hexamers. TCRdb reanalysed the immunoSEQ multiplex PCR reads using MiXCR and keeps one entry per CDR3 protein. Among 200,000 to 250,000 distinct CDR3 sequences listed, about 94% were seen once. The sequenced sample was CD8+ T cells from PBMCs. All receptors derive from a human donor with multiple sclerosis.

This chain joins TRBV7-9 and TRBJ2-3; tentatively, D is TRBD2 (7 bases). Per germline, CDR1 SEHNR and CDR2 FQNEAQ (reference sequence). Trimming stripped 8 bases from V and 6 bases from J, with 33 bases between. The CDR3 has 19 amino acids. This CDR3 reads CASPPKTSRGAISGDTQYF. DNA for the CDR3: TGTGCCAGCCCCCCCAAAACCAGTCGGGGGGCCATAAGTGGGGATACGCAGTATTTT. The variable domain in full, with the rest retrieved from reference TRBV7-9 and TRBJ2-3, is DTGVSQNPRHKITKRGQNVTFRCDPISEHNRLYWYRQTLGQGPEFLTYFQNEAQLEKSRLLSDRFSAERPKGSFSTLEIQRTEQGDSAMYLCASPPKTSRGAISGDTQYFGPGTRLTVL.

This chain uses TRBV12-3 or TRBV12-4 with TRBJ2-2; D ambiguous. This CDR3 comprises 14 residues. Trimming stripped 11 bases from V and 1 base from J, with 14 bases between. The CDR3 nucleotides read TGTGCCCTTGCCAGAACCCAGAACACCGGGGAGCTGTTTTTT. Amino acid sequence: CALARTQNTGELFF.

The DNA for the CDR3 is TGTGCCAGCAGCTCAACCGGGAGCACCGAGCAGTACTTC. Its translation: CASSSTGSTEQYF. This sequence joins TRBV6-2 or TRBV6-3 and TRBJ2-7; maybe TRBD2 (6 bases). V was clipped by 6 bases and J by 6 bases, with 15 bases between them. The V gene's germline CDR1 is MNHEY and CDR2 SVGEGT. This CDR3 contains 13 residues.

The chain employs TRBV12-3 or TRBV12-4 and TRBJ2-5; D gene ambiguous. The CDR3 consists of 12 residues. V was pared by 7 bases and J by 0 bases, with 6 bases between. The CDR3 sequence: CASTDDQETQYF. The CDR3 coding sequence is TGTGCCAGCACGGATGACCAAGAGACCCAGTACTTC.

The gene calls are TRBV12-3 or TRBV12-4 and TRBJ1-5; no reliable D call. There are 12 residues in the CDR3. V was shortened by 6 bases and J by 4 bases, with 7 bases between the two germline ends. The CDR3 DNA is TGTGCCAGCAGCCCTAATAATCAGCCCCAGCATTTT. Protein sequence: CASSPNNQPQHF.

The chain combines TRBV6-5 with TRBJ2-5; D call uncertain. Germline V lookup: CDR1 MNHEY, CDR2 SVGAGI. The CDR3 totals 11 residues. Trimming left V 2 bases short and J 3 bases short, with 1 base between. CDR3 loop: CASSYKETQYF. DNA of the CDR3: TGTGCCAGCAGTTACAAAGAGACCCAGTACTTC.

The chain employs TRBV12-3 or TRBV12-4 and TRBJ1-4, with D maybe TRBD1 (6 bases). Trimming took 1 base from V and 7 from J, leaving 7 bases between them. The CDR3 is 13 residues long. Written as DNA, the CDR3 is TGTGCCAGCAGTTTAGGAGGGGGTGAAAAACTGTTTTTT. Translating it yields CASSLGGGEKLFF.

The chain links TRBV30 to TRBJ2-1; weak D call: TRBD2 (7 bases). V was pared by 5 bases and J by 4 bases, with 15 bases between. This CDR3 comprises 14 residues. Germline CDR1 GTSNPN, CDR2 SVGIG (reference sequence). CDR3 DNA sequence: TGTGCCTGGGTAGGGGCGGGGGCGTACAATGAGCAGTTCTTC. Its protein is CAWVGAGAYNEQFF. The variable domain in full, with the rest retrieved from reference TRBV30 and TRBJ2-1, is SQTIHQWPATLVQPVGSPLSLECTVEGTSNPNLYWYRQAAGRGLQLLFYSVGIGQISSEVPQNLSASRPQDRQFILSSKKLLLSDSGFYLCAWVGAGAYNEQFFGPGTRLTVL.

This chain joins TRBV5-1 and TRBJ2-5, with D hard to call. The V end lost 4 bases, the J end lost 4 bases, and 8 bases lay between the germline ends. This CDR3 contains 12 residues. The germline V gene encodes CDR1 SGHRS and CDR2 YFSETQ. Written as DNA, the CDR3 is TGCGCCAGCAGCCCCGAGCGAGAGACCCAGTACTTC. Translated: CASSPERETQYF.

The chain links TRBV6-4 to TRBJ2-1; TRBD2 matches 7 bases. From germline, CDR1 is MRHNA and CDR2 SNTAGT. The CDR3 is 15 amino acids. With V trimmed by 3 bases and J by 7 bases, 9 bases remained unmatched. The CDR3 loop reads CASSESAGSGNEQFF. CDR3 nucleotide sequence: TGTGCCAGCAGTGAGTCAGCGGGGTCGGGGAATGAGCAGTTCTTC.

The chain links TRBV6-2 or TRBV6-3 to TRBJ1-2; the D is unclear. Germline CDR1 is MNHEY and CDR2 is SVGEGT. V shed 6 bases and J shed 8 bases, with 19 bases lying between them. The CDR3 loop spans 14 amino acids. The CDR3 region is CASREDPAVGGYTF. In nucleotides, the CDR3 is TGTGCCAGCAGGGAGGACCCGGCGGTAGGAGGCTACACCTTC.

CDR3 amino acids: CAWSLVGGGSNQPQHF. For the CDR3, the DNA is TGTGCCTGGAGTCTAGTGGGAGGGGGGAGCAATCAGCCCCAGCATTTT. The V gene is TRBV30, the J gene TRBJ1-5; D perhaps matches TRBD1 (6 bases). The germline V gene encodes CDR1 GTSNPN and CDR2 SVGIG (reference sequence). The V and J ends lost 2 bases and 1 base respectively, with 15 bases between them. The CDR3 spans 16 residues.

The V and J genes are TRBV29-1 and TRBJ2-3; D unresolved. The V end was cut by 8 bases, the J end by 2 bases, with 14 bases between. Per the germline V gene, CDR1 is SQVTM and CDR2 is ANQGSEA. The CDR3 runs to 13 residues. CDR3 sequence reads: CSLVLVNTDTQYF. CDR3 coding DNA: TGCAGCCTCGTATTGGTCAACACAGATACGCAGTATTTT.

The chain is built from TRBV2 and TRBJ2-7, with D perhaps matching TRBD2 (7 bases). CDR1 is SNHLY, CDR2 FYNNEI, per germline. V was cut by 2 bases and J by 6 bases, with 14 bases left in between. This CDR3 comprises 14 residues. In DNA form, the CDR3 reads TGTGCCAGCAGTGAACTTGGGGGGGCATCCGAGCAGTACTTC. Translation: CASSELGGASEQYF.

This chain uses TRBV7-9 with TRBJ2-7; 12 nucleotides agree with TRBD2. CDR1 and CDR2 from the germline V gene are SEHNR and FQNEAQ (reference sequence). This CDR3 contains 15 residues. V dropped 4 bases and J dropped 0; count of bases not matched to a gene: 1. CDR3 DNA: TGTGCCAGCAGCTGGACTAGCGGGGACTCCTACGAGCAGTACTTC. Protein: CASSWTSGDSYEQYF.

This chain joins TRBV15 and TRBJ1-4; D is uncertain. The ends were cut back, 0 bases at V and 1 base at J, with 9 bases in the middle. This CDR3 spans 16 amino acids. Germline CDR1 and CDR2: LNHNV and YYDKDF (reference sequence). The CDR3 DNA reads as TGTGCCACCAGCAGAGATTCTCACCTAACTAATGAAAAACTGTTTTTT. Its protein product is CATSRDSHLTNEKLFF.

The genes are TRBV7-2 and TRBJ1-2, with 7 bases matching TRBD1. The V and J ends lost 5 bases and 3 bases, in that order; junction bases with no gene match: 6. The CDR3 is 14 residues long. From germline, CDR1 is SGHTA and CDR2 FQGNSA. CDR3 amino acids: CASSQRDRDYGYTF. CDR3 sequence (DNA): TGTGCCAGCAGCCAACGTGACAGGGACTATGGCTACACCTTC.

The chain couples TRBV9 to TRBJ2-3; TRBD2 matches at 10 bases. V dropped 3 bases and J dropped 0; count of bases not matched to a gene: 7. The CDR3 is 17 amino acids. The germline CDR1 and CDR2 sequences are SGDLS and YYNGEE. The CDR3 loop is CASSGTSGATSTDTQYF. The CDR3 DNA follows: TGTGCCAGCAGCGGGACTAGCGGAGCAACTAGCACAGATACGCAGTATTTT.

CDR3 sequence (DNA): TGTGCCAGCAAATTCGACAGGATGAACACTGAAGCTTTCTTT. Its translation: CASKFDRMNTEAFF. The V and J genes are TRBV6-1 and TRBJ1-1; tentative D call: TRBD1 (6 bases). With 7 bases removed from V and 0 bases from J, the gap between germline ends came to 12 bases. The CDR3 is made up of 14 amino acids. CDR1 is MNHNS, CDR2 SASEGT, per germline.

V and J are TRBV29-1 and TRBJ1-1; no definite D call. The germline V and J ends were trimmed by 7 bases and 0 bases, with 6 bases remaining between them. This CDR3 is 11 amino acids long. In germline, CDR1 is SQVTM, CDR2 ANQGSEA. The CDR3 here is CSGDLNTEAFF. DNA of the CDR3: TGCAGCGGTGACCTGAACACTGAAGCTTTCTTT.

This sequence joins TRBV6-1 and TRBJ2-7; possible D gene TRBD2, 6 bases. Per the germline V gene, CDR1 is MNHNS and CDR2 is SASEGT. The length of the CDR3 is 14 residues. Trimming took 8 bases from V and 0 from J, leaving 14 bases between them. Here the CDR3 DNA reads TGTGCCAGCGAGACGGGACTGAGCTCCTACGAGCAGTACTTC. This encodes CASETGLSSYEQYF.

The chain is built from TRBV19 and TRBJ2-1; no clear D gene. The CDR3 has 13 amino acids. Trimming left V 1 base short and J 6 bases short, with 7 bases between. Germline loops: CDR1 LNHDA, CDR2 SQIVND (reference sequence). The CDR3 region is CASSIVLTNEQFF. CDR3 DNA sequence: TGTGCCAGTAGTATAGTACTAACCAATGAGCAGTTCTTC.

V is TRBV4-3 and J is TRBJ2-5, with D perhaps TRBD1 (6 bases). V gave up 0 bases and J gave up 1 base, with 15 bases separating them. There are 17 residues in the CDR3. Germline CDR1 LGHNA, CDR2 YSLEER. The DNA of the CDR3 is TGCGCCAGCAGCCAAGATCCACCCAACAGGGCCCAAGAGACCCAGTACTTC. As protein: CASSQDPPNRAQETQYF.

The chain recombines TRBV29-1 with TRBJ2-5; possible D gene TRBD1, 6 bases. CDR3 length: 16 residues. The V and J ends lost 6 bases and 1 base respectively, with 21 bases between them. From germline, CDR1 is SQVTM and CDR2 ANQGSEA. The CDR3 sequence: CSVTPFEQGPQETQYF. The CDR3 region has the DNA TGCAGCGTCACGCCATTTGAACAGGGCCCCCAAGAGACCCAGTACTTC.

The chain recombines TRBV7-8 with TRBJ2-6; D is undetermined. V gave up 1 base and J gave up 1 base, with 5 bases separating them. Germline lookup yields CDR1 SGHVS and CDR2 FQNEAQ. The CDR3 has 15 residues. CDR3 in DNA: TGTGCCAGCAGCTTAGTGATATCTGGGGCCAACGTCCTGACTTTC. This translates into CASSLVISGANVLTF.

The chain employs TRBV7-6 and TRBJ2-7; 9 nucleotides agree with TRBD2. This CDR3 is built from 13 residues. V shed 5 bases, J shed 9 bases, and the junction held 8 bases outside the gene matches. CDR1 is SGHVS, CDR2 FNYEAQ, per germline. The CDR3 nucleotides read TGTGCCAGCAGCCAACGGGGACTAGCAGGGCAGTACTTC. This translates into CASSQRGLAGQYF.

This clonotype was observed once. One junction end does not reproduce the germline sequence, and a read error may be involved. The chain joins TRBV3-1 to TRBJ1-1; D is uncertain. CDR1 is LGHDT, CDR2 YNNKEL, per germline (reference sequence). The CDR3 runs to 16 residues. The CDR3 DNA follows: TGTGCCAGCAGCCAAGATACCAGAGGGTGGAACGCTGAAGCTTTCTTT. This translates into CASSQDTRGWNAEAFF.

This sequence joins TRBV12-3 or TRBV12-4 and TRBJ2-1; 7 nucleotides align to TRBD2. J lost 9 bases, V lost 0 bases, and 5 bases had no gene match. The CDR3 covers 14 residues. CDR3 sequence (DNA): TGTGCCAGCAGTTTAGCGGGAGGGCCGCCTGAGCAGTTCTTC. Translation: CASSLAGGPPEQFF.

This clonotype occurred once. The chain recombines TRBV4-2 with TRBJ1-3; no clear D. Deletions cut 0 bases from V and 4 bases from J, with 10 bases between. Germline loops: CDR1 LGHNA, CDR2 YNFKEQ. There are 15 residues in the CDR3. The CDR3 nucleotides read TGTGCCAGCAGCCAAGATCGTGGGTCAGGAAACACCATATATTTT. It codes for CASSQDRGSGNTIYF.

The chain recombines TRBV7-8 with TRBJ2-5; no reliable D call. Per the germline V gene, CDR1 is SGHVS and CDR2 is FQNEAQ. The CDR3 totals 14 residues. The germline V and J ends were trimmed by 0 bases and 4 bases, with 9 bases remaining between them. The CDR3 coding sequence is TGTGCCAGCAGCTTAGCTCTAGTAATAGAGACCCAGTACTTC. Its translation is CASSLALVIETQYF.